A single sample gave rise to the 13 T cell receptor beta chains below, sequenced in a study of blood T cell repertoires in COVID-19. Repertoires were generated with immunoSEQ multiplex PCR, while TCRdb's copy carries only in-frame clones and drops some. The sample holds more than 250,000 clones, around 88% seen once. The sequenced material came from peripheral blood. The receptors stem from a woman in her thirties with COVID-19, enrolled during active disease.

V is TRBV18 and J is TRBJ2-5; 11 bases are a match to TRBD1. Per germline, CDR1 KGHSH and CDR2 LQKENI. V gave up 6 bases and J gave up 4 bases; unmatched junction bases: 7. The CDR3 spans 15 residues. The CDR3 region has the DNA TGTGCCAGCTCTCCGGACAGGGGGCGAGGAGAGACCCAGTACTTC. Its translation is CASSPDRGRGETQYF.

The genes are TRBV2 and TRBJ1-2, with no clear D. The CDR3 loop spans 12 amino acids. The germline gives CDR1 SNHLY, CDR2 FYNNEI. V was trimmed by 4 bases and J by 4 bases, leaving 7 bases between them. The CDR3 DNA sequence: TGTGCCAGCAGTGTAGACACCTATGGCTACACCTTC. It yields the protein CASSVDTYGYTF.

The chain carries TRBV11-2 and TRBJ2-1, with D possibly matching TRBD2 (5 bases). This CDR3 is 14 amino acids long. Germline lookup yields CDR1 SGHAT and CDR2 FQNNGV. V was pared by 5 bases and J by 4 bases, with 12 bases between. CDR3 residues: CASSPRTEYNEQFF. In nucleotides, the CDR3 is TGTGCCAGCAGCCCCCGGACTGAATACAATGAGCAGTTCTTC. Together with reference TRBV11-2 and TRBJ2-1, the CDR3 gives the full variable domain: EAGVAQSPRYKIIEKRQSVAFWCNPISGHATLYWYQQILGQGPKLLIQFQNNGVVDDSQLPKDRFSAERLKGVDSTLKIQPAKLEDSAVYLCASSPRTEYNEQFFGPGTRLTVL.

The chain employs TRBV29-1 and TRBJ2-1; 8 nucleotides agree with TRBD1. Germline V gives CDR1 SQVTM, CDR2 ANQGSEA. The V and J ends lost 5 bases and 3 bases, in that order; junction bases with no gene match: 9. The CDR3 has 15 residues. This chain's CDR3 is CSVPRQGMIYNEQFF. CDR3 coding DNA: TGCAGCGTTCCACGACAGGGGATGATCTACAATGAGCAGTTCTTC.

The sample holds one count of this clone. Other DNA sequences within the sample encode an identical CDR3. V gene TRBV2 combines with J gene TRBJ2-2; 10 positions agree with TRBD2. The V gene end was trimmed by 7 bases and the J gene end by 5 bases; junction bases not matched to a gene: 4. The CDR3 extends over 14 amino acids. The germline V gene encodes CDR1 SNHLY and CDR2 FYNNEI. CDR3 loop: CASKRGGRTGELFF. The CDR3 DNA follows: TGTGCCAGCAAGCGGGGGGGGCGGACCGGGGAGCTGTTTTTT.

This clone was seen only once. The rearrangement links TRBV5-4 to TRBJ1-5; D is unresolved. Germline loops: CDR1 SGHNT, CDR2 YYREEE (reference sequence). The germline V and J ends were trimmed by 4 bases and 2 bases, with 10 bases remaining between them. The CDR3 sequence is 14 residues long. CDR3 region: CASSPGRGNQPQHF. CDR3 DNA: TGTGCCAGCAGCCCCGGGAGGGGCAATCAGCCCCAGCATTTT.

The chain joins TRBV19 to TRBJ2-1, with 10 bases identical to TRBD1. The CDR3 spans 16 residues. V shed 5 bases, J shed 6 bases, and the junction held 10 bases outside the gene matches. Germline values: CDR1 LNHDA, CDR2 SQIVND (reference sequence). This CDR3 is CASSLWTGGAINEQFF. The CDR3 DNA reads TGTGCCAGTAGTTTATGGACAGGGGGGGCGATCAATGAGCAGTTCTTC.

CDR3 residues: CAWSGGKNNSPLHF. CDR3 coding DNA: TGTGCCTGGAGTGGGGGCAAGAATAATTCACCCCTCCACTTT. The chain joins TRBV30 to TRBJ1-6, with a weak D call TRBD1 (5 bases). Trimming took 1 base from V and 5 from J, leaving 9 bases between them. Germline V lookup: CDR1 GTSNPN, CDR2 SVGIG (reference sequence). The CDR3 runs 14 residues. The whole variable domain, filled in from reference TRBV30 and TRBJ1-6, reads SQTIHQWPATLVQPVGSPLSLECTVEGTSNPNLYWYRQAAGRGLQLLFYSVGIGQISSEVPQNLSASRPQDRQFILSSKKLLLSDSGFYLCAWSGGKNNSPLHFGNGTRLTVT.

The V and J genes are TRBV5-6 and TRBJ2-7, with D perhaps TRBD1 (5 bases). The germline CDR1 and CDR2 sequences are SGHDT and YYEEEE. This CDR3 contains 14 residues. The germline V and J ends were trimmed by 7 bases and 0 bases, with 14 bases remaining between them. This CDR3 reads CASQRGRYSYEQYV. The CDR3 coding sequence is TGTGCCAGCCAAAGGGGCAGATACTCCTACGAGCAGTACGTC.

This sequence joins TRBV11-3 and TRBJ2-3; 12 nucleotides align to TRBD2. The CDR3 loop spans 20 amino acids. The V gene end was trimmed by 1 base and the J gene end by 5 bases; junction bases not matched to a gene: 16. Germline lookup yields CDR1 SGHNT and CDR2 YENEEA. CDR3: CASSLGVRGASGGAGDTQYF. The CDR3 DNA is TGTGCCAGCAGCTTAGGGGTACGGGGCGCTAGCGGGGGGGCCGGAGATACGCAGTATTTT.

J is TRBJ1-5 and V is TRBV5-8, with TRBD1 matching 7 bases. The V gene's germline CDR1 is SGHTS and CDR2 YDEGEE. Trimming removed 4 bases from V and 7 bases from J; junction bases left unmatched: 11. The CDR3 covers 15 residues. The CDR3 sequence: CASSLHTGVGQPQHF. The CDR3 nucleotides are TGTGCCAGCAGCCTGCATACAGGGGTCGGACAGCCCCAGCATTTT.

DNA of the CDR3: TGCAGCGTTCAGCAGGGATACAATTCACCCCTCCACTTT. This encodes CSVQQGYNSPLHF. The rearrangement links TRBV29-1 to TRBJ1-6, with D possibly matching TRBD1 (5 bases). The CDR3 is made up of 13 amino acids. The V end was cut by 5 bases, the J end by 7 bases, with 12 bases between. Germline V CDR1 and CDR2: SQVTM, ANQGSEA.

In its sample, this clone was seen a few times. This sequence joins TRBV30 and TRBJ1-3, with 7 bases identical to TRBD1. Per germline, CDR1 GTSNPN and CDR2 SVGIG (reference sequence). The V gene end was trimmed by 5 bases and the J gene end by 1 base; junction bases not matched to a gene: 2. The CDR3 has 13 amino acids. In DNA form, the CDR3 reads TGTGCCTGGGACAGGGCATCTGGAAACACCATATATTTT. Protein sequence: CAWDRASGNTIYF.